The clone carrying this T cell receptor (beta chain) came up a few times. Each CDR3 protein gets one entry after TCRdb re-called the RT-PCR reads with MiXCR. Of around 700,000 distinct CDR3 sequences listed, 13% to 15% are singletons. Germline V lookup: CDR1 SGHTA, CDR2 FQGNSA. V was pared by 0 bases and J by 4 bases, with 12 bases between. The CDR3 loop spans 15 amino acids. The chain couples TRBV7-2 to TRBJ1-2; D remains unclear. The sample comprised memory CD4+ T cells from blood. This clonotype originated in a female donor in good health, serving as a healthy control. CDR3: CASSLASGTVYGYTF. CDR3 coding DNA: TGTGCCAGCAGCTTAGCGTCAGGCACCGTCTATGGCTACACCTTC.